This T cell receptor (beta chain) is drawn from a study of T-cell memory formation after mild COVID-19. The study's findings and limits: A second wave of clones peaked on day 37, and their SARS-CoV-2 specificity went unconfirmed.

MiXCR, run by TCRdb on the 5' RACE reads, gives a single entry per CDR3 protein. The sample has about 55,000 distinct CDR3 sequences, over 7.5% seen once; the top ten hold about 1.2%. Comments on this clonotype: Its target is unknown.

From germline, CDR1 is GTSNPN and CDR2 SVGIG (reference sequence). The CDR3 runs 15 residues. The V gene lost 3 bases and the J gene lost 4 bases, with 16 bases spanning the gap. V usage is TRBV30 and J usage is TRBJ1-3; D might be TRBD1 (6 bases). The receptor comes from a man between 18 and 29 years old who had mild COVID-19 (a few samples of this study predate the infection). Cell type and time point are not known. The sample was PBMCs or a T cell subset sorted from them (not recorded which). The DNA of the CDR3 is TGTGCCTGGAGCCGGCCCCGGGGGGCAGGAAACACCATATATTTT. Its translation: CAWSRPRGAGNTIYF.